This T cell receptor (beta chain) was documented in a study of T-cell memory formation after mild COVID-19. TCRalpha and TCRbeta libraries used 5'RACE with constant-segment primers and UMIs. TCRdb recomputed calls from the 5' RACE reads with MiXCR, one row per CDR3 protein. Among about half a million distinct CDR3 sequences listed, roughly 18% were seen once. In the case of this clonotype: Its antigen is undetermined.

CDR1 and CDR2 from the germline V gene are LNHDA and SQIVND (reference sequence). Trimming stripped 4 bases from V and 6 bases from J, with 22 bases between. The CDR3 contains 16 residues. Study-wide results and limits: The study found contracting CD4+ clones mainly in CM and EM and contracting CD8+ clones in EMRA.

Input material: PBMCs or a T cell subset sorted from them (not recorded which). This chain uses TRBV19 with TRBJ2-7, with unresolved D. The receptor comes from an adult woman who had mild COVID-19 (a few samples of this study predate the infection). Cell type and time point are not known. As DNA, the CDR3 is TGTGCCAGTAGTACAGGCTTTGGCAGCCTTCTTGGCGAGCAGTACTTC. Translation gives CASSTGFGSLLGEQYF.